These 3 T cell receptor beta chains were all obtained from the same sample, sequenced in a study of blood T cell repertoires in COVID-19. Clones were sequenced by immunoSEQ multiplex PCR, and TCRdb holds only the in-frame ones, with some missing. The sample carries about 40,000 clones, about 85% recorded once. Source material: peripheral blood. These receptors came from a man aged 50 or older with active COVID-19.

The chain carries TRBV9 and TRBJ1-2; D is ambiguous. Germline CDR1 reads SGDLS; CDR2 reads YYNGEE. The CDR3 covers 12 residues. Trimming cost V 4 bases and J 5 bases, with 9 bases left between them. The CDR3 loop is CASSSTEYGYTF. CDR3 DNA sequence: TGTGCCAGCAGCTCGACGGAGTATGGCTACACCTTC.

The genes are TRBV6-6 and TRBJ2-3, with D maybe TRBD2 (5 bases). Germline V gives CDR1 MNHNY, CDR2 SVGAGI (reference sequence). The V gene lost 10 bases and the J gene lost 2 bases, with 10 bases spanning the gap. The length of the CDR3 is 12 residues. The CDR3 DNA sequence: TGTGCCATCGGGGATTCCACAGATACGCAGTATTTT. Amino acids: CAIGDSTDTQYF.

This chain links TRBV18 with TRBJ1-4; D uncertain. The CDR3 consists of 14 residues. V was pared by 3 bases and J by 10 bases, with 15 bases between. The germline gives CDR1 KGHSH, CDR2 LQKENI. The CDR3 reads CASSPDSASRKLFF. CDR3 DNA: TGTGCCAGCTCACCGGACTCCGCGTCGCGAAAACTGTTTTTT. The full variable domain, its missing parts supplied by reference TRBV18 and TRBJ1-4, is NAGVMQNPRHLVRRRGQEARLRCSPMKGHSHVYWYRQLPEEGLKFMVYLQKENIIDESGMPKERFSAEFPKEGPSILRIQQVVRGDSAAYFCASSPDSASRKLFFGSGTQLSVL.